One and the same sample provided the 20 T cell receptor beta chains below, sequenced in a study of a mutant IDH1 vaccine in newly diagnosed glioma. The time point denotes: week 47, end of study. Mutant IDH1 20-mer peptide, at 300 ug, made up each vaccine dose, with topical imiquimod. The method was immunoSEQ multiplex PCR; TCRdb's version includes in-frame clones alone and lacks a portion of them. This sample has around 53,000 clones, with approximately 84% found just once. Their antigens are not known. Sequenced here: PBMCs, sampled from a glioma patient whose treatment included an IDH1 peptide vaccine. All receptors derive from a woman aged 25 to 45 with glioma. Some clones in this sample may be carry-over from other donors' samples.

The rearrangement links TRBV9 to TRBJ1-1, with a tentative D call TRBD1 (5 bases). Trimming shortened V by 0 bases and J by 2 bases, and 11 bases separated the two germline ends. Germline V lookup: CDR1 SGDLS, CDR2 YYNGEE. This CDR3 region has 15 residues. CDR3: CASSVVGTDNTEAFF. The CDR3, as DNA: TGTGCCAGCAGCGTAGTGGGGACGGATAACACTGAAGCTTTCTTT.

The chain combines TRBV6-1 with TRBJ1-4, with D possibly being TRBD1 (6 bases). From germline, CDR1 is MNHNS and CDR2 SASEGT. The CDR3 is 11 amino acids. The V end lost 5 bases, the J end lost 13 bases, and 11 bases lay between the germline ends. In DNA, the CDR3 is TGTGCCAGCAGTAAGCAGGGGATACTGTTTTTT. The encoded protein is CASSKQGILFF.

The chain joins TRBV19 to TRBJ2-1; TRBD2 is a possible D gene (5 bases). V lost 1 base and J 3 bases, leaving 10 bases between the germline ends. The CDR3 spans 15 residues. Germline lookup yields CDR1 LNHDA and CDR2 SQIVND (reference sequence). In DNA form, the CDR3 reads TGTGCCAGTAGTATAGGAGGGATTAACTACAATGAGCAGTTCTTC. The encoded protein is CASSIGGINYNEQFF.

This chain uses TRBV11-2 with TRBJ2-2; TRBD1 matches 7 bases. Germline CDR1 is SGHAT and CDR2 is FQNNGV. V was pared by 7 bases and J by 5 bases, with 7 bases of the junction left unmatched. CDR3 length: 14 residues. The DNA for the CDR3 is TGTGCCAGCAAGGACAGGTCTGGAACCGGGGAGCTGTTTTTT. Residues: CASKDRSGTGELFF.

The V call is TRBV29-1, the J call TRBJ1-1; no clear D. CDR3 length equals 16 residues. Looked up from germline, CDR1 is SQVTM and CDR2 is ANQGSEA. V was trimmed by 6 bases and J by 0 bases, leaving 20 bases between them. CDR3 DNA: TGCAGCGTCCCCCGGACCTATCGCAGCTTGAACACTGAAGCTTTCTTT. Its protein product is CSVPRTYRSLNTEAFF.

The rearrangement uses TRBV4-1 and TRBJ2-5; the D is unclear. Trimming shortened V by 4 bases and J by 2 bases, and 17 bases separated the two germline ends. Germline CDR1 and CDR2: MGHRA and YSYEKL. The CDR3 runs to 16 residues. Here the CDR3 reads CASSLTPGVEQETQYF. In nucleotides, the CDR3 is TGCGCCAGCAGCCTGACGCCTGGGGTGGAGCAAGAGACCCAGTACTTC.

The genes are TRBV19 and TRBJ1-1; TRBD1 might be the D (5 bases). Germline V lookup: CDR1 LNHDA, CDR2 SQIVND (reference sequence). Trimming pared 7 bases from V and 2 bases from J, leaving 14 bases between. The CDR3 length is 14 residues. CDR3 in DNA: TGTGCCAGTACCCTCGGGGCTGTTAACACTGAAGCTTTCTTT. Its protein is CASTLGAVNTEAFF.

The chain combines TRBV11-3 with TRBJ2-7; 8 bases are a match to TRBD2. Trimming cost V 6 bases and J 5 bases; bases outside gene matches: 15. The CDR3 runs 16 residues. Germline V gene sequence: CDR1 SGHNT, CDR2 YENEEA. The CDR3, as DNA: TGTGCCAGCAGTCCGCAACCCACCGGGAGGGGGAACGAGCAGTACTTC. Its protein product is CASSPQPTGRGNEQYF.

This clone has only a few counts. V usage is TRBV10-2 and J usage is TRBJ2-1; D is possibly TRBD2 (6 bases). The CDR3 contains 14 residues. The germline V and J ends were trimmed by 6 bases and 5 bases, with 14 bases remaining between them. CDR1 is WSHSY and CDR2 is SAAADI in the germline V gene. The DNA of the CDR3 is TGCGCCAGCAGCGAGGAGGGAATGGACAATGAGCAGTTCTTC. Translating gives CASSEEGMDNEQFF.

This clone was counted once. This sequence joins TRBV5-1 and TRBJ2-2; a possible D gene is TRBD1 (6 bases). CDR1 is SGHRS, CDR2 YFSETQ, per germline. Deletions cut 5 bases from V and 5 bases from J, with 10 bases between. The CDR3 length is 13 residues. CDR3 residues: CASRRTVTGELFF. The CDR3 DNA reads as TGCGCCAGCAGAAGGACAGTTACCGGGGAGCTGTTTTTT.

This chain joins TRBV19 and TRBJ1-5; no reliable D call. The V end lost 8 bases, the J end lost 0 bases, and 14 bases lay between the germline ends. The CDR3 runs 15 residues. The germline CDR1 and CDR2 sequences are LNHDA and SQIVND (reference sequence). Written as DNA, the CDR3 is TGTGCCAGTTTCGACAAGGGTTATAGCAATCAGCCCCAGCATTTT. Translation gives CASFDKGYSNQPQHF.

This chain links TRBV19 with TRBJ1-3; D unresolved. Germline CDR1 LNHDA, CDR2 SQIVND (reference sequence). This CDR3 contains 16 residues. Deletions cut 3 bases from V and 0 bases from J, with 12 bases between. The CDR3 is CASSILSQVSGNTIYF. In DNA form, the CDR3 reads TGTGCCAGTAGTATTTTATCCCAGGTCTCTGGAAACACCATATATTTT. Combining the CDR3 with reference TRBV19 and TRBJ1-3 gives the whole variable domain DGGITQSPKYLFRKEGQNVTLSCEQNLNHDAMYWYRQDPGQGLRLIYYSQIVNDFQKGDIAEGYSVSREKKESFPLTVTSAQKNPTAFYLCASSILSQVSGNTIYFGEGSWLTVV.

The CDR3, as DNA: TGTGCCAGCAGTTACCCAGACAGGGAGCGGGAGACCCAGTACTTC. This gives the protein CASSYPDRERETQYF. This chain links TRBV6-6 with TRBJ2-5; TRBD1 agrees at 7 bases. There are 15 residues in the CDR3. CDR1 and CDR2 from the germline V gene are MNHNY and SVGAGI (reference sequence). J lost 5 bases, V lost 2 bases, and 8 bases had no gene match.

The V gene is TRBV11-2, the J gene TRBJ2-7; possible D gene TRBD1, 6 bases. CDR1 SGHAT and CDR2 FQNNGV come from the germline V gene. V was clipped by 5 bases and J by 0 bases, with 11 bases between them. This CDR3 is built from 14 residues. DNA of the CDR3: TGTGCCAGCAGCCCCGGGACACTCTCCTACGAGCAGTACTTC. Protein sequence: CASSPGTLSYEQYF.

This clone was seen once. This rearrangement joins TRBV10-3 to TRBJ2-2; D might be TRBD1 (6 bases). CDR3 length: 16 amino acids. With 1 base removed from V and 1 base from J, the gap between germline ends came to 10 bases. In germline, CDR1 is ENHRY, CDR2 SYGVKD. For the CDR3, the DNA is TGTGCCATCAGTGAGTTGGACAGTTGGAACACCGGGGAGCTGTTTTTT. It yields the protein CAISELDSWNTGELFF.

V is TRBV10-3 and J is TRBJ2-3; 8 bases map to TRBD1. The CDR3 covers 18 residues. Unmatched junction bases numbered 13, after V lost 2 bases and J lost 3 bases. Germline values: CDR1 ENHRY, CDR2 SYGVKD. The CDR3 spells CAISELPGTGWATDTQYF. CDR3 nucleotides: TGTGCCATCAGTGAGCTGCCCGGGACAGGATGGGCAACAGATACGCAGTATTTT.

The chain combines TRBV7-9 with TRBJ1-3; D gene uncertain. The V end was cut by 0 bases, the J end by 4 bases, with 4 bases between. Per germline, CDR1 SEHNR and CDR2 FQNEAQ (reference sequence). The CDR3 loop spans 13 amino acids. CDR3 nucleotide sequence: TGTGCCAGCAGCTTAGCTGTAGGAAACACCATATATTTT. Protein: CASSLAVGNTIYF.

The V gene is TRBV29-1, the J gene TRBJ2-7; 10 nucleotides agree with TRBD1. CDR1 is SQVTM, CDR2 ANQGSEA, per germline. The CDR3 totals 13 residues. V trimming: 5 bases; J trimming: 1 base; junction bases outside the gene matches: 2. DNA for the CDR3: TGCAGCGTTCGACAGGGGGCTTCCTACGAGCAGTACTTC. Protein: CSVRQGASYEQYF.

The V gene is TRBV13, the J gene TRBJ2-3; TRBD2 agrees at 7 bases. V shed 4 bases, J shed 1 base, and the junction held 11 bases outside the gene matches. The CDR3 is 17 residues long. Germline V gene lookup returns CDR1 PRHDT and CDR2 FYEKMQ (reference sequence). DNA of the CDR3: TGTGCCAGCAGCTCCATTCAAGAGCTAGCGGGCACAGATACGCAGTATTTT. Residues: CASSSIQELAGTDTQYF.

V is TRBV6-1 and J is TRBJ2-7; D is perhaps TRBD2 (6 bases). Germline V gives CDR1 MNHNS, CDR2 SASEGT. The length of the CDR3 is 13 residues. V lost 4 bases to trimming and J lost 6 bases, with 13 bases between them. The CDR3 spells CASSGDWRREQYF. CDR3 DNA: TGTGCCAGCAGTGGGGACTGGCGCCGCGAGCAGTACTTC.